This is a list of T cell receptor beta chains from one sample in a study of shared clonotypes between healthy human individuals. This table comes from immunoSEQ multiplex PCR, and its TCRdb copy is limited to in-frame clones, with some not included. Among roughly 2.6 million clones, more than 90% were seen once, and the ten largest hold roughly 0.14%. Source material: naive CD4+ T cells sorted from blood. All receptors come from a man between 18 and 35 years old in good health. Each CDR3 is given without its conserved first and last residue. Fields, in order: V gene, CDR3 protein.

V gene: TRBV6-1
CDR3 protein: ASSEAQRFSYEQY

V gene: TRBV7-9
CDR3 protein: ASSLAAGTGANTEAF

V gene: TRBV7-2
CDR3 protein: ASSPHGQGSYGYT

V gene: TRBV28
CDR3 protein: ASSSSGTGGIEAF

V gene: TRBV2
CDR3 protein: ASSDRAQSYEQY

V gene: TRBV5-6
CDR3 protein: ASSLRPKSSYNSPLH

V gene: TRBV2
CDR3 protein: ASSIYRYEQY

V gene: TRBV29-1
CDR3 protein: SVEARKGEQY

V gene: TRBV6-1
CDR3 protein: ASIESARATQY

V gene: TRBV11-2
CDR3 protein: ASSSYYEQY

V gene: TRBV27
CDR3 protein: ASRDSGGTYEQY

V gene: TRBV18
CDR3 protein: ASSPSTGGWEKLF

V gene: TRBV7-9
CDR3 protein: ASSSEGVGELF

V gene: TRBV5-4
CDR3 protein: ASSLASGGFNYGYT

V gene: TRBV27
CDR3 protein: ASSLTSGGPYEQY

V gene: TRBV6-1
CDR3 protein: ASSEVVGRGFGLNNQPQH

V gene: TRBV2
CDR3 protein: ASSETSTQY

V gene: TRBV6-5
CDR3 protein: ASSPTGSNQPQH

V gene: TRBV7-6
CDR3 protein: ASSLWATDTQY

V gene: TRBV7-9
CDR3 protein: ASSLGPPYPPSYGYT

V gene: TRBV6-6
CDR3 protein: ASSGMSGRSSYEQY

V gene: TRBV5-4
CDR3 protein: ASSLGVSGNTIY

V gene: TRBV7-9
CDR3 protein: ASSRNSSRPSKQF

V gene: TRBV18
CDR3 protein: ASSPPDAALGQGETGELF

V gene: TRBV10-3
CDR3 protein: AISESTLPGGMKDTEAF

V gene: TRBV18
CDR3 protein: ASSPLGQGDYYEQY

V gene: TRBV28
CDR3 protein: ASSFGLAGGRSEQF

V gene: TRBV6-1
CDR3 protein: ASSAGQSSGNTIY

V gene: TRBV9
CDR3 protein: ASSVVERNTEAF

V gene: TRBV11-3
CDR3 protein: ASSLGDSEGNQPQH

V gene: TRBV19
CDR3 protein: ASSVADSYEQY

V gene: TRBV2
CDR3 protein: ASRGGNEQF

V gene: TRBV6-6
CDR3 protein: AIGDSPYSNQPQH

V gene: TRBV9
CDR3 protein: ASSGPRLSGANVLT

V gene: TRBV5-1
CDR3 protein: ASKEGDYTEAF

V gene: TRBV18
CDR3 protein: ASSPDSYYEQY

V gene: TRBV27
CDR3 protein: ASPIEGTDSPLH

V gene: TRBV7-6
CDR3 protein: ASSPTLLWGDKNYNEQF

V gene: TRBV6-5
CDR3 protein: ASNPGDSNQPQH

V gene: TRBV5-4
CDR3 protein: ASSLGLAGGIADTQY

V gene: TRBV18
CDR3 protein: ASSPLIQGVGGYGYT

V gene: TRBV9
CDR3 protein: ASSTGTGGEETQY

V gene: TRBV11-2
CDR3 protein: ASSLAGTGANYGYT

V gene: TRBV7-2
CDR3 protein: ASSPGQAQETQY